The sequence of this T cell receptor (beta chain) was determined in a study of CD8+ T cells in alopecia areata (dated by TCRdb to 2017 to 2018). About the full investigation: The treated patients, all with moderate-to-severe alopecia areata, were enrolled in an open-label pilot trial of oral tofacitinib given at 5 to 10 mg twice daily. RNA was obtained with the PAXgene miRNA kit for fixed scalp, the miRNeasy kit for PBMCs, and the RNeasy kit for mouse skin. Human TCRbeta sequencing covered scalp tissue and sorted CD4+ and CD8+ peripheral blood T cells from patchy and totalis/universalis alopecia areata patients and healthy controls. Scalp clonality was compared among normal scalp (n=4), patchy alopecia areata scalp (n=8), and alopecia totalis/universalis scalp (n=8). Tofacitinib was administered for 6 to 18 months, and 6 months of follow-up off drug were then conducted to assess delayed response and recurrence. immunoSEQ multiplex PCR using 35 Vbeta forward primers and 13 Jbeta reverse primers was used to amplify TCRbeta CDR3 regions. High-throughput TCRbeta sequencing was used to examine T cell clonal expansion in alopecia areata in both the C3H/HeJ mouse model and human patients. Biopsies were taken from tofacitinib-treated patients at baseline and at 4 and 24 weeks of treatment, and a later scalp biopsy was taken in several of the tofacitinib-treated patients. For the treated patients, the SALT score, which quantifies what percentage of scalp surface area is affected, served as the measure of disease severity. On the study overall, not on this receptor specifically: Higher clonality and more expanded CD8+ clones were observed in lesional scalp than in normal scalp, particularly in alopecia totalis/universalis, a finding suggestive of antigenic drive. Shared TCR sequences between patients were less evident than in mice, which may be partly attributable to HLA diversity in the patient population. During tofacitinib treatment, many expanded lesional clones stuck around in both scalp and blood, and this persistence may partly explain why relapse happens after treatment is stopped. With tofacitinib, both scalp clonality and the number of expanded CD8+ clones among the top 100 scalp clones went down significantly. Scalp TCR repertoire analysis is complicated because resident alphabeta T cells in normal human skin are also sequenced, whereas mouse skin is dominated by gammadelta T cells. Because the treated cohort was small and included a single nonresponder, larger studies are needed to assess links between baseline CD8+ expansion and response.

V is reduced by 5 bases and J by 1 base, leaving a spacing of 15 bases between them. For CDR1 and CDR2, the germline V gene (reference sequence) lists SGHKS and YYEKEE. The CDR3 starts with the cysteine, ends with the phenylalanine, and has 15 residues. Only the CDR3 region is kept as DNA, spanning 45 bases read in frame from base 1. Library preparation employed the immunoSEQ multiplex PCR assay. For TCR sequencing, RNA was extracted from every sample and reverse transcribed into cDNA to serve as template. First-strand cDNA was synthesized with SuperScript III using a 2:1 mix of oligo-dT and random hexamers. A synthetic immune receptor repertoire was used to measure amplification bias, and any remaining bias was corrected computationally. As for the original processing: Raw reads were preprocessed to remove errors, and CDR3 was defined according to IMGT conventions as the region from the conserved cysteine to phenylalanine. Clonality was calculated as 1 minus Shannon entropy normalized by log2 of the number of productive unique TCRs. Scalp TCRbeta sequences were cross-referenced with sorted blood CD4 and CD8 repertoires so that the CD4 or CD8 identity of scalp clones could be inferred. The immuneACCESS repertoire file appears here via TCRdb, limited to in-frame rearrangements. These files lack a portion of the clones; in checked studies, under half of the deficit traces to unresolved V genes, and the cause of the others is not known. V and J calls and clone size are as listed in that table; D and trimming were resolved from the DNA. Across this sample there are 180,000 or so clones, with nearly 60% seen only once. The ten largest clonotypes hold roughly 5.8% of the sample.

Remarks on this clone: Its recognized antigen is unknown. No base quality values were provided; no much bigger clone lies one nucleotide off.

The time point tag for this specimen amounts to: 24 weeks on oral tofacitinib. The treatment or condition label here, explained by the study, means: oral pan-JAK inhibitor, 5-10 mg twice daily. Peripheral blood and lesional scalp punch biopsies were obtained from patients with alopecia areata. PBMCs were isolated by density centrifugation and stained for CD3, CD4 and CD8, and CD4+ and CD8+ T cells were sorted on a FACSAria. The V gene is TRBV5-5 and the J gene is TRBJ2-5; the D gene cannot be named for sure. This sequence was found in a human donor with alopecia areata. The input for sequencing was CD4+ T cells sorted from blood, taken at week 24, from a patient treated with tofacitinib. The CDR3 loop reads CASSSTLHPQETQYF. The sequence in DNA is TGTGCCAGCAGTTCGACGTTACACCCCCAAGAGACCCAGTACTTC.